Shown below are 9 T cell receptor beta chains from a single sample sequenced in a study of PD-1 blockade in classical Hodgkin lymphoma. Assay: immunoSEQ multiplex PCR; the TCRdb copy retains only in-frame clones and omits some. The sample comprises roughly 4,200 clones, more than 70% of which are singletons, and around 28% rests with the top ten. All the patients suffered relapse after autologous stem cell transplantation, and brentuximab vedotin exposure differed. CD4+ T cells were purified from thawed PBMCs by negative selection. Sequencing used CD4+ T cells from blood, obtained at baseline. All receptors derive from a human donor with classical Hodgkin lymphoma.

V gene TRBV9 combines with J gene TRBJ1-1; unclear D gene. V lost 1 base and J 4 bases, leaving 8 bases between the germline ends. There are 13 residues in the CDR3. Germline loops: CDR1 SGDLS, CDR2 YYNGEE. Here the CDR3 reads CASSVSEITEAFF. The DNA of the CDR3 is TGTGCCAGCAGCGTATCGGAGATCACTGAAGCTTTCTTT.

The rearrangement joins TRBV7-2 to TRBJ2-7, with TRBD2 matching over 13 bases. CDR1 is SGHTA, CDR2 FQGNSA, per germline. J lost 4 bases, V lost 5 bases, and 2 bases had no gene match. CDR3 size: 14 residues. The CDR3 here is CASSRTSGRYEQYF. The CDR3 nucleotides are TGTGCCAGCAGCCGGACTAGCGGGAGATACGAGCAGTACTTC. Based on the CDR3 plus reference TRBV7-2 and TRBJ2-7, the full variable domain is GAGVSQSPSNKVTEKGKDVELRCDPISGHTALYWYRQSLGQGLEFLIYFQGNSAPDKSGLPSDRFSAERTGGSVSTLTIQRTQQEDSAVYLCASSRTSGRYEQYFGPGTRLTVT.

V is TRBV15 and J is TRBJ1-1; no clear D. The ends were cut back, 0 bases at V and 5 bases at J, with 16 bases in the middle. The CDR3 is 16 amino acids. Per germline, CDR1 LNHNV and CDR2 YYDKDF (reference sequence). The CDR3 nucleotides are TGTGCCACCAGCAGAGATCCAGGACGGCGGAGGACTGAAGCTTTCTTT. This sequence encodes CATSRDPGRRRTEAFF.

The chain joins TRBV7-6 to TRBJ2-3; 9 bases agree with TRBD1. This CDR3 comprises 16 residues. Germline V gene lookup returns CDR1 SGHVS and CDR2 FNYEAQ. J was trimmed by 0 bases and V by 6 bases; bases with no gene match: 7. This chain's CDR3 is CASSPTGGLSTDTQYF. The CDR3 DNA sequence: TGTGCCAGCAGTCCTACAGGGGGCCTGAGCACAGATACGCAGTATTTT.

This clone occurred a few times. V gene TRBV9 combines with J gene TRBJ1-1; a possible D gene is TRBD1 (5 bases). CDR1 SGDLS and CDR2 YYNGEE come from the germline V gene. This CDR3 comprises 16 residues. V dropped 5 bases and J dropped 3 bases, with 20 bases sitting between them. This CDR3 is CASSREGDVWYTEAFF. The CDR3 DNA is TGTGCCAGCAGTAGGGAAGGGGACGTATGGTACACTGAAGCTTTCTTT.

This clone was found a few times. This chain links TRBV4-1 with TRBJ2-7; D is uncertain. V was clipped by 3 bases and J by 4 bases, with 13 bases between them. Germline V gene lookup returns CDR1 MGHRA and CDR2 YSYEKL. This CDR3 region has 14 residues. Here the CDR3 reads CASSHHRPPYEQYF. CDR3 nucleotide sequence: TGCGCCAGCAGCCACCACAGACCACCATACGAGCAGTACTTC.

This sequence joins TRBV5-4 and TRBJ1-4, with 7 bases fitting TRBD1. This CDR3 is 13 amino acids long. The junction had 5 bases not matched to a gene; V was cut back by 4 bases and J by 8 bases. Germline V gene lookup returns CDR1 SGHNT and CDR2 YYREEE (reference sequence). This chain's CDR3 is CASSGSGGEKLFF. CDR3 sequence (DNA): TGTGCCAGCAGCGGCTCAGGGGGGGAAAAACTGTTTTTT. The whole variable domain, remainder taken from reference TRBV5-4 and TRBJ1-4, is ETGVTQSPTHLIKTRGQQVTLRCSSQSGHNTVSWYQQALGQGPQFIFQYYREEENGRGNFPPRFSGLQFPNYSSELNVNALELDDSALYLCASSGSGGEKLFFGSGTQLSVL.

The genes are TRBV5-1 and TRBJ2-3; unclear D gene. The V end was cut by 3 bases, the J end by 2 bases, with 16 bases between. The CDR3 loop spans 16 amino acids. CDR1 SGHRS and CDR2 YFSETQ come from the germline V gene. CDR3 DNA sequence: TGCGCCAGCAGCTCAACTGTTCGGGTAAACACAGATACGCAGTATTTT. Its translation: CASSSTVRVNTDTQYF.

The chain is built from TRBV6-5 and TRBJ2-5; the match to TRBD1 covers 10 bases. The ends lost 6 bases at V and 7 bases at J; junction bases unmatched: 11. The germline CDR1 and CDR2 sequences are MNHEY and SVGAGI. This CDR3 is 15 amino acids long. The CDR3 here is CASSPGQGLGGTQYF. CDR3 DNA sequence: TGTGCCAGCAGCCCGGGACAGGGGCTGGGGGGGACCCAGTACTTC.